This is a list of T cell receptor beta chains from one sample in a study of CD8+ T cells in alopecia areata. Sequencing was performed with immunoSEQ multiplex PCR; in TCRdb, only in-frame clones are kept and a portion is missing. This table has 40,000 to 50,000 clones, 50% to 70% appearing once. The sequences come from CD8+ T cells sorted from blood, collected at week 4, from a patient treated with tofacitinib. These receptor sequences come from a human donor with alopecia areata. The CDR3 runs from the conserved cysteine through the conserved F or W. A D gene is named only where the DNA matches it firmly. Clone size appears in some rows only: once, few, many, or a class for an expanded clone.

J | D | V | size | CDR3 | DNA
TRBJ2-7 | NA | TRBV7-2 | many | CASSQVADSYEQYF | TGCGCCAGCAGCCAAGTAGCGGACTCCTACGAGCAGTACTTC
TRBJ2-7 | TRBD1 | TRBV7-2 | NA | CASSVGTASYEQYF | TGTGCCAGCAGCGTCGGGACAGCCTCCTACGAGCAGTACTTC
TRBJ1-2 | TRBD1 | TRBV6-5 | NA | CASSYSMQGVYGYTF | TGTGCCAGCAGTTACTCGATGCAGGGGGTGTATGGCTACACCTTC
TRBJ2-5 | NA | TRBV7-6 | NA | CASTPPRGDEETQYF | TGTGCCAGCACCCCACCGAGGGGAGACGAAGAGACCCAGTACTTC
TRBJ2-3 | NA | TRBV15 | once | CATSAGPGTDTQYF | TGTGCCACCAGCGCGGGACCGGGAACAGATACGCAGTATTTT
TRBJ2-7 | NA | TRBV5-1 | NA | CASSLAGQPYEQYF | TGCGCCAGCAGCTTGGCTGGACAGCCATACGAGCAGTACTTC
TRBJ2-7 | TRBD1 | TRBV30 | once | CAWSVGTGGAEQYF | TGTGCCTGGAGTGTGGGGACAGGGGGCGCCGAGCAGTACTTC
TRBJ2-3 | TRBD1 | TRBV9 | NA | CASSTRQGGETDTQYF | TGTGCCAGCAGCACCAGACAGGGCGGCGAGACAGATACGCAGTATTTT
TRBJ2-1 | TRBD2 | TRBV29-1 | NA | CSVDMGREAEQFF | TGCAGCGTTGACATGGGGAGGGAGGCTGAGCAGTTCTTC
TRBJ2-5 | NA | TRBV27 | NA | CAIARGPIETQYF | TGTGCCATCGCGCGGGGTCCCATAGAGACCCAGTACTTC
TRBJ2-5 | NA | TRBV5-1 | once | CASSSTGIRGEETQYF | TGCGCCAGCAGCTCCACTGGCATCAGGGGAGAAGAGACCCAGTACTTC
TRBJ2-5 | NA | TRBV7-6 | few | CASSRPRDVNTGETQYF | TGTGCCAGCAGCCGCCCCCGGGACGTAAACACCGGGGAGACCCAGTACTTC
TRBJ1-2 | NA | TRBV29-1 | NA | CSGLQGDYGYTF | TGCAGCGGACTACAGGGTGATTATGGCTACACCTTC
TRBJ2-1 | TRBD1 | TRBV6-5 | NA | CASSQGQGSNEQFF | TGTGCCAGCAGTCAGGGACAGGGGTCCAATGAGCAGTTCTTC
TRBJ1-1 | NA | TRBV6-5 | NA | CASSYSGLDDTEAFF | TGTGCCAGCAGTTACTCAGGGCTGGACGACACTGAAGCTTTCTTT
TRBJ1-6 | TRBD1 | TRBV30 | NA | CASRDRQSSYNSPLHF | TGTGCCTCACGGGACAGGCAAAGCTCCTATAATTCACCCCTCCACTTT
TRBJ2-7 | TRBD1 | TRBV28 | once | CASSRTGDYEQYF | TGTGCCAGCAGCCGGACAGGGGACTACGAGCAGTACTTC
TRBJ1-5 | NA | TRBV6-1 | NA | CASSEWGGSNQPQHF | TGTGCCAGCAGTGAATGGGGGGGGTCTAATCAGCCCCAGCATTTT
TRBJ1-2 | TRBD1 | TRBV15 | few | CATSRDGDRATYGYTF | TGTGCCACCAGCAGAGATGGGGACAGGGCGACCTATGGCTACACCTTC
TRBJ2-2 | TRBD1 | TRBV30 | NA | CAWDRVVGELFF | TGTGCCTGGGACAGGGTCGTCGGGGAGCTGTTTTTT
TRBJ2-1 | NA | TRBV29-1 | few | CSVPTSGNEQFF | TGCAGCGTACCTACTAGTGGGAATGAGCAGTTCTTC
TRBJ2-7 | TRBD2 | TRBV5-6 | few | CASSLGTSPSEQYF | TGTGCCAGCAGCTTAGGGACTAGTCCGTCCGAGCAGTACTTC
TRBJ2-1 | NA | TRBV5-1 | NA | CASSLRQHNEQFF | TGCGCCAGCAGCTTGCGACAGCACAATGAGCAGTTCTTC
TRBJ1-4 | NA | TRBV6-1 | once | CASSPRQQTYEKLFF | TGTGCCAGCAGTCCCCGGCAGCAGACGTATGAAAAACTGTTTTTT
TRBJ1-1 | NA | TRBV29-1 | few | CSVVGTEAFF | TGCAGCGTTGTTGGCACTGAAGCTTTCTTT
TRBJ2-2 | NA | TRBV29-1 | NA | CSVSPNTGELFF | TGCAGCGTTAGTCCGAACACCGGGGAGCTGTTTTTT
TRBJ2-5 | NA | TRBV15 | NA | CATKGGMQETQYF | TGTGCCACCAAGGGCGGAATGCAAGAGACCCAGTACTTC
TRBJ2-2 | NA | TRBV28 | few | CASNPPDSPATGELFF | TGTGCCAGCAATCCTCCGGATTCCCCTGCCACCGGGGAGCTGTTTTTT
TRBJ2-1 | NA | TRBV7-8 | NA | CASSLILAPNEQFF | TGTGCCAGCAGCTTAATTTTAGCTCCCAATGAGCAGTTCTTC
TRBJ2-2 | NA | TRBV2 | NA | CASSERWNTGELFF | TGTGCCAGCAGTGAACGTTGGAACACCGGGGAGCTGTTTTTT
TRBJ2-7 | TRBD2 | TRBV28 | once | CASSHPSAGAVYEQYF | TGTGCCAGCAGTCACCCTTCAGCGGGGGCTGTCTACGAGCAGTACTTC
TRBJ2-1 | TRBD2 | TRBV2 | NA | CASSEALDPSGGAREQFF | TGTGCCAGCAGTGAAGCGCTTGATCCTAGCGGGGGGGCGAGGGAGCAGTTCTTC
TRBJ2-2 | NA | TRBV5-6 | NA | CASSSLARELFF | TGTGCCAGCAGCTCACTTGCCCGGGAGCTGTTTTTT
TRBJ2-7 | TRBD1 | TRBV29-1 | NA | CSGDDRENDYEQYF | TGCAGCGGGGACGACAGGGAGAACGACTACGAGCAGTACTTC